These 3 T cell receptor beta chains originate from one sample sequenced in a study of beta chain features in type 1 diabetes (dated by TCRdb to the late 2010s). Here is what the overall study found, with its caveats: Type 1 diabetes patients showed a moderate but significant shortening of TCRB CDR3 length in all four CD4+ subsets.

The antigens of these receptors remain unknown. The protocol used for the library was the immunoSEQ multiplex PCR assay. The entire amount of isolated RNA was reverse transcribed using the High Capacity cDNA Reverse Transcription Kit, so the sequenced TCRB transcripts were expressed ones. Entries here come from immuneACCESS through TCRdb and include only in-frame sequences with V and J called. Some clones fail to appear in such tables; in the studies checked, an unresolved V gene covers under half of the shortfall, and the cause of the remainder is unknown. In this sample the table shows hundreds of thousands of clones, over 11% of which occur a single time. In total, the top ten clones hold less than 0.04% of the sample. Sequenced sample: naive CD4+ T cells from blood. The cell subset or site tag for this specimen amounts to: true naive CD4+ T cells. The receptor set was obtained from a man aged 18 to 29 with type 1 diabetes.

This clone has just a few counts. V usage is TRBV6-1 and J usage is TRBJ2-7; D may be TRBD1 (6 bases). The CDR3 loop spans 16 amino acids. V was trimmed by 2 bases and J by 4 bases, leaving 18 bases between them. Germline CDR1 and CDR2: MNHNS and SASEGT. Here the CDR3 reads CASSEFLGAPGYEQYF. The CDR3, as DNA: TGTGCCAGCAGTGAATTCTTGGGGGCCCCCGGTTACGAGCAGTACTTC.

This clone was seen more than once but under ten times. CDR3 sequence: CASSFKPYNEQFF. CDR3 DNA sequence: TGTGCCAGCAGTTTTAAACCCTACAATGAGCAGTTCTTC. This rearrangement joins TRBV27 to TRBJ2-1; D unresolved. CDR1 is MNHEY, CDR2 SMNVEV, per germline (reference sequence). This CDR3 comprises 13 residues. V shed 3 bases and J shed 2 bases, with 5 bases lying between them.

This clone has more than one count but fewer than ten. The rearrangement uses TRBV2 and TRBJ1-5, with D maybe TRBD1 (6 bases). V was pared by 3 bases and J by 7 bases, with 16 bases between. Germline loops: CDR1 SNHLY, CDR2 FYNNEI. The CDR3 has 15 amino acids. CDR3 sequence: CASSDDEGGDQPQHF. CDR3 nucleotide sequence: TGTGCCAGCAGTGATGATGAAGGGGGGGACCAGCCCCAGCATTTT.